The rows below give T cell receptor beta chains drawn from one sample of a study of sequential checkpoint blockade in melanoma. The table came from immunoSEQ multiplex PCR; TCRdb's copy has only in-frame clones and leaves some out. This sample carries 13,000 or so clones, more than 45% of them seen once, and the ten largest clones take roughly 16%. Here the sequenced sample was CD8+ T cells sorted from blood (inferred from file names), taken from a patient given nivolumab and ipilimumab in sequence. Source of these receptors: a human donor with melanoma. Each CDR3 is given with its conserved first and last residue. Each record gives: V gene, J gene, CDR3 length, CDR3 protein.

TRBV14	TRBJ2-7	17	CASSQDGRTSSSYEQYF
TRBV7-9	TRBJ1-2	14	CASSLSNRDDGYTF
TRBV6-4	TRBJ2-2	13	CASSATNTGELFF
TRBV7-9	TRBJ1-1	14	CASSAHVGNTEAFF
TRBV10-2	TRBJ1-1	11	CASYRGTEAFF
TRBV11-2	TRBJ2-1	15	CASAYTGQGMNEQFF
TRBV5-1	TRBJ2-5	16	CASSLAGAGGKETQYF
TRBV11-2	TRBJ2-2	13	CASSAGTTGELFF
TRBV27	TRBJ2-7	17	CASSLYAGTSVPYEQYF
TRBV9	TRBJ2-3	17	CASSDSGGGFSTDTQYF
TRBV10-2	TRBJ2-5	15	CASSAGTLVGETQYF
TRBV4-2	TRBJ1-5	17	CASSQADLGQGNQPQHF
TRBV5-3	TRBJ1-2	13	CASSLDISYGYTF
TRBV28	TRBJ2-1	10	CASSRNEQFF
TRBV28	TRBJ2-5	16	CASSPGTGTSPETQYF
TRBV19	TRBJ1-1	14	CASSMTGVYTEAFF
TRBV7-9	TRBJ2-1	15	CASSFSAGAYNEQFF
TRBV9	TRBJ2-7	14	CASSAGTGGYEQYF
TRBV19	TRBJ2-1	14	CASIPGGSYNEQFF
TRBV29-1	TRBJ1-2	13	CSGRQGYPGGYTF
TRBV5-5	TRBJ1-1	18	CASSLFPGQGMGNTEAFF
TRBV7-8	TRBJ2-7	15	CASTPRTSRPYEQYF
TRBV28	TRBJ2-1	13	CATELAANNEQFF
TRBV28	TRBJ1-6	14	CASSPRTGGSPLHF
TRBV19	TRBJ1-2	15	CASSISWTAAYGYTF
TRBV5-3	TRBJ2-2	15	CASSLVPRGSGELFF
TRBV4-2	TRBJ1-1	15	CASSQAIRQVPEAFF
TRBV4-1	TRBJ1-2	15	CASSEQRDTNDGYTF
TRBV6-1	TRBJ1-1	14	CASSEAGGTTEAFF
TRBV2	TRBJ2-7	16	CASSDSDPQVRYEQYF
TRBV7-9	TRBJ1-2	15	CASSLLVEANYGYTF
TRBV18	TRBJ2-3	17	CASSLSGGAGRTDTQYF
TRBV27	TRBJ2-5	16	CASSLRLAGLQETQYF
TRBV6-5	NA	14	CASSPGQGGYEQYF
TRBV6-4	TRBJ2-3	15	CASSDSGTSADTQYF
TRBV6-5	TRBJ1-2	15	CASSRTGGSGYGYTF
TRBV6-6	TRBJ1-1	15	CASSFLGQSNTEAFF
TRBV28	TRBJ2-1	20	CASSLSSGTGDFSSYNEQFF
TRBV5-6	TRBJ1-5	16	CASSLNNRGDNQPQHF
TRBV18	TRBJ2-1	14	CASSPSSVANEQFF
TRBV7-8	TRBJ2-3	20	CASSLPQLEIAPTSTDTQYF
TRBV7-9	TRBJ2-3	16	CASSQEVGGTTDTQYF
TRBV10-3	TRBJ1-6	16	CASAREDLSYNSPLHF
TRBV5-6	TRBJ1-2	15	CASSGWTGGNYGYTF
TRBV10-3	TRBJ2-3	18	CAISEVEGLAGGRDTQYF
TRBV5-4	TRBJ1-1	13	CASSLGQYTEAFF
TRBV11-2	TRBJ2-1	16	CASSLAWEGLYNEQFF
TRBV7-6	TRBJ2-1	15	CASSFSSGGKGEQFF
TRBV6-1	TRBJ2-3	15	CASSEALGGADTQYF
TRBV13	TRBJ2-3	17	CASSLSVRTAKTDTQYF
TRBV9	TRBJ2-7	15	CASSVGAPPSYEQYF